This T cell receptor (beta chain) came from a study of cytomegalovirus exposure and HLA in healthy donors. Findings and caveats of the study: In vitro confirmation showed a few CMV-associated chains to be CMV antigen specific.

V was pared by 6 bases and J by 1 base, with 6 bases of the junction left unmatched. The germline V gene has CDR1 MNHEY and CDR2 SVGAGI. CDR3 length: 15 residues. The PCR contained 60 Vbeta and 13 Jbeta primers. Produced via immunoSEQ multiplex PCR; TCRdb's table is partial and in-frame only. The sample lists more than 150,000 clones, less than 80% occurring once. Of note for this clone: The antigen is undetermined.

Sequencing was done on a sample of PBMCs. The receptor was derived from a man aged 18 to 35 in good health and CMV-seronegative. The J gene is TRBJ2-5, the V gene TRBV6-5, with 9 bases fitting TRBD2. CDR3 sequence (DNA): TGTGCCAGCAGACCTGGGACTAGCAGCCAAGAGACCCAGTACTTC. It specifies CASRPGTSSQETQYF.